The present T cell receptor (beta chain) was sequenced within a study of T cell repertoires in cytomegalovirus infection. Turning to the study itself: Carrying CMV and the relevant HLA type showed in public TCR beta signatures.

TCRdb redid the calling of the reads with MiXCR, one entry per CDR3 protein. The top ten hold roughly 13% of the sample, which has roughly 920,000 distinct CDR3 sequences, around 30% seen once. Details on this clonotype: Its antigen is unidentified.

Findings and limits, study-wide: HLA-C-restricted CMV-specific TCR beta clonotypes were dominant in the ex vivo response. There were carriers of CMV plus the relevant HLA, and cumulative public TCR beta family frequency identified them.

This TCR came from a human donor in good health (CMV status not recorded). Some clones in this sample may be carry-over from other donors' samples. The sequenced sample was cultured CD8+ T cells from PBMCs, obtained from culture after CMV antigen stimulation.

The DNA for the CDR3 is TGTGCCAGCAGCATCGGGACAACGAATGAGCAGTTCTTC. Its protein product is CASSIGTTNEQFF. V gene TRBV27 combines with J gene TRBJ2-1; a possible D gene is TRBD1 (6 bases). V was trimmed by 6 bases and J by 7 bases, leaving 13 bases between them. Germline-derived CDR1 and CDR2 are MNHEY and SMNVEV (reference sequence). This CDR3 region has 13 residues.